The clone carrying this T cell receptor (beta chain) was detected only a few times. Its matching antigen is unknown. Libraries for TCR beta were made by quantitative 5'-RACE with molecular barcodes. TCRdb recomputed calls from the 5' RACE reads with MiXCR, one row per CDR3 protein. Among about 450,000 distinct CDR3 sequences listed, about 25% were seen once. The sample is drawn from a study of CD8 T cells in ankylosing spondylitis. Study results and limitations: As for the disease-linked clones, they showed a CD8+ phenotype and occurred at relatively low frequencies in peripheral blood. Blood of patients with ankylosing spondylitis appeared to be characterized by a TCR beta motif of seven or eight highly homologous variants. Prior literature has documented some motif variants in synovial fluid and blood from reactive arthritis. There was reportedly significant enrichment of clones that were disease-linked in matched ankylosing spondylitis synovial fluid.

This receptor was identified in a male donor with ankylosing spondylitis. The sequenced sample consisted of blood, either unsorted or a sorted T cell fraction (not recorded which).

This CDR3 is CASSLTRGSYNEQFF. CDR3 nucleotides: TGTGCCAGCAGCTTGACGAGGGGCTCCTACAATGAGCAGTTCTTC. The V call is TRBV5-5, the J call TRBJ2-1, with D perhaps TRBD1 or TRBD2 (5 bases each). The germline CDR1 and CDR2 sequences are SGHKS and YYEKEE (reference sequence). CDR3 length: 15 amino acids. V was clipped by 1 base and J by 0 bases, with 8 bases between them.